These 7 T cell receptor beta chains share one sample of origin, sequenced in a study of T-cell memory formation after mild COVID-19. TCRdb reprocessed the 5' RACE reads via MiXCR and lists one record per CDR3 protein. The repertoire has 250,000 to 400,000 distinct CDR3 sequences, roughly an eighth of them found once; the top ten carry approximately 22%. Material: PBMCs or a T cell subset sorted from them (not recorded which). The receptors shown here come from a man younger than 35 who had mild COVID-19 (a few samples of this study predate the infection). Cell type and time point are not known.

The V call is TRBV6-6, the J call TRBJ1-1; 10 positions agree with TRBD1. CDR3 length: 15 residues. CDR1 MNHNY and CDR2 SVGAGI come from the germline V gene (reference sequence). The V segment lost 2 bases and the J segment 7 bases; nucleotides outside the gene matches: 7. The CDR3 sequence: CASSYHKTGGGEAFF. The CDR3 region has the DNA TGTGCCAGCAGTTACCACAAGACAGGGGGCGGTGAAGCTTTCTTT.

This clonotype was counted only a few times. This chain links TRBV6-1 with TRBJ1-5, with D possibly matching TRBD1 (5 bases). V lost 4 bases and J 4 bases, leaving 8 bases between the germline ends. Germline lookup yields CDR1 MNHNS and CDR2 SASEGT. The CDR3 totals 13 residues. The DNA for the CDR3 is TGTGCCAGCAGTGGGGGGTGGAATCAGCCCCAGCATTTT. It encodes CASSGGWNQPQHF.

This clonotype appeared a few times. The chain has TRBV15 and TRBJ1-1; D call uncertain. The CDR3 covers 13 residues. The V gene lost 5 bases and the J gene lost 1 base, with 8 bases spanning the gap. Germline V CDR1 and CDR2: LNHNV, YYDKDF (reference sequence). The CDR3 DNA reads as TGTGCCACCAGCCCGACACCGAACACTGAAGCTTTCTTT. Residues: CATSPTPNTEAFF.

The rearrangement joins TRBV7-6 to TRBJ2-1, with 7 bases identical to TRBD1. With V trimmed by 5 bases and J by 5 bases, 9 bases remained unmatched. The CDR3 runs 15 residues. Germline-derived CDR1 and CDR2 are SGHVS and FNYEAQ. The CDR3 DNA follows: TGTGCCAGCAGCGACACAGGGGTTTCTCACAATGAGCAGTTCTTC. Translation gives CASSDTGVSHNEQFF.

This clonotype was observed a handful of times. This chain connects TRBV6-2 or TRBV6-3 to TRBJ1-2; D call uncertain. CDR1 and CDR2 from the germline V gene are MNHEY and SVGEGT. CDR3 length equals 15 residues. Trimming stripped 2 bases from V and 0 bases from J, with 10 bases between. CDR3 DNA: TGTGCCAGCAGTTACCTCGGGGTAGCTAACTATGGCTACACCTTC. This translates into CASSYLGVANYGYTF.

This clonotype was seen a few times. This chain uses TRBV4-3 with TRBJ1-6, with D unresolved. Trimming pared 1 base from V and 7 bases from J, leaving 14 bases between. The CDR3 loop spans 16 amino acids. Germline-derived CDR1 and CDR2 are LGHNA and YSLEER. CDR3 in amino acids: CASSQVRGLPNSPLHF. The CDR3 DNA follows: TGCGCCAGCAGCCAAGTTCGTGGGCTGCCGAATTCACCCCTCCACTTT.

This clonotype turned up a few times. The V and J genes are TRBV29-1 and TRBJ1-1; D is undetermined. The ends were cut back, 1 base at V and 1 base at J, with 10 bases in the middle. This CDR3 comprises 14 residues. The germline V gene encodes CDR1 SQVTM and CDR2 ANQGSEA. The CDR3 loop is CSVEGPVTNTEAFF. For the CDR3, the DNA is TGCAGCGTTGAAGGACCGGTGACGAACACTGAAGCTTTCTTT.